These T cell receptor beta chains were read from a single sample in a study of T cell changes during pregnancy in multiple sclerosis. The table came from immunoSEQ multiplex PCR; TCRdb's copy has only in-frame clones and leaves some out. Of 30,000 or so clones listed, 75% to 90% are singletons. The specimen comprised CD8+ T cells from peripheral blood mononuclear cells, sampled in the second trimester of pregnancy. The receptors were gathered from a female donor with multiple sclerosis, enrolled in a pregnancy study. CDR3s include the opening cysteine and the closing phenylalanine or tryptophan. The D gene is left open where the match is weak. Clone size appears in some rows only: once, few, many, or a class for an expanded clone.

D	V	J	size	DNA	CDR3
NA	TRBV5-1	TRBJ1-1	NA	TGCGCCAGCAAGACAGGCGACAACACTGAAGCTTTCTTT	CASKTGDNTEAFF
NA	TRBV19	TRBJ2-7	once	TGTGCCAGTAGTAAGTCAGCCGCCGGGAGCTCCTACGAGCAGTACTTC	CASSKSAAGSSYEQYF
TRBD1	TRBV6-1	TRBJ1-2	few	TGTGCCACCTTGGACAGGGATAACTATGGCTACACCTTC	CATLDRDNYGYTF
TRBD2	TRBV2	TRBJ2-7	NA	TGTGCCAGCAGTGAATATAATCTAGCGGGAGTTTACGAGCAGTACTTC	CASSEYNLAGVYEQYF
NA	TRBV15	TRBJ1-4	NA	TGTGCCACCAGTTGGAAGGGGGGGGGAGTTGGTGAAAAACTGTTTTTT	CATSWKGGGVGEKLFF
NA	TRBV5-1	TRBJ2-1	NA	TGCGCCAGCAGGATTGATCTTCGGGACTCGGCCCTCAATGAGCAGTTCTTC	CASRIDLRDSALNEQFF
NA	TRBV11-2	TRBJ2-7	NA	TGTGCCAGCAGCTTGGGCAGCTACGAGCAGTACTTC	CASSLGSYEQYF
TRBD1	TRBV7-9	TRBJ2-1	NA	TGTGCCAGCAGCTTAGGCGGCAGGGGGCGCCACAATGAGCAGTTCTTC	CASSLGGRGRHNEQFF
TRBD2	TRBV13	TRBJ2-3	NA	TGTGCCAGCAGCTTCAAGCGGGGGGCACCCACAGATACGCAGTATTTT	CASSFKRGAPTDTQYF
TRBD1	TRBV6-6	TRBJ2-4	NA	TGTGCCTGTACCGGGACAGTGAACAAAAACATTCAGTACTTC	CACTGTVNKNIQYF
TRBD2	TRBV19	TRBJ2-1	NA	TGTGCCAGTAGTAAGAGGCGGGAGAAAAATGAGCAGTTCTTC	CASSKRREKNEQFF
NA	TRBV27	TRBJ2-7	NA	TGTGCCAGCAGAAACAGATACTACGAGCAGTACTTC	CASRNRYYEQYF
TRBD1	TRBV9	TRBJ1-2	once	TGTGCCAGCAGCGCCGGGACAGGCTATGGCTACACCTTC	CASSAGTGYGYTF
NA	TRBV27	TRBJ2-3	NA	TGTGCCAGCAATTTACTGGCTAGCGCGTTAGCCACAGATACGCAGTATTTT	CASNLLASALATDTQYF
TRBD1	TRBV7-7	TRBJ2-5	NA	TGTGCCAGCAGCTTAGATAGGGACAGGGAAGAGACCCAGTACTTC	CASSLDRDREETQYF
NA	TRBV28	TRBJ2-7	NA	TGTGCCAGCAGTTCTAACAGGGAAATGGGGACCTACGAGCAGTACTTC	CASSSNREMGTYEQYF